These T cell receptor beta chains were read from a single sample in a study of shared clonotypes between healthy human individuals. The table came from immunoSEQ multiplex PCR; TCRdb's copy has only in-frame clones and leaves some out. Counted here are about 2.4 million clones, approximately 94% occurring once; the ten biggest clones make up approximately 0.37%. Specimen: naive CD4+ T cells from PBMCs. The receptors derive from a man aged 18 to 29 in good health. Some clones in this sample may be carry-over from other donors' samples. The CDR3 runs from the conserved cysteine through the conserved F or W. The order of the fields is J gene, D gene, V gene, clone size, CDR3 DNA, CDR3 protein. D genes are given only for firm matches. Clone size is given for some rows only: seen once, a few or many times, or a class if the clone is expanded.

J gene: TRBJ2-7; D gene: TRBD1; V gene: TRBV27; clone size: NA; CDR3 DNA: TGTGCCAGCAGCCCGGGACAGGGTGGACCGACCTACGAGCAGTACTTC; CDR3 protein: CASSPGQGGPTYEQYF
J gene: TRBJ2-7; D gene: NA; V gene: TRBV5-1; clone size: NA; CDR3 DNA: TGCGCCAGCAGCTCCCGGACGGACCACTACGAGCAGTACTTC; CDR3 protein: CASSSRTDHYEQYF
J gene: TRBJ1-2; D gene: NA; V gene: TRBV10-2; clone size: NA; CDR3 DNA: TGCGCCAGCAGTGAGTTTGTGTCTAACTATGGCTACACCTTC; CDR3 protein: CASSEFVSNYGYTF
J gene: TRBJ2-1; D gene: TRBD2; V gene: TRBV7-2; clone size: NA; CDR3 DNA: TGTGCCAGCAGCTTGGGACTAGGGGCCTACAATGAGCAGTTCTTC; CDR3 protein: CASSLGLGAYNEQFF
J gene: TRBJ1-2; D gene: NA; V gene: TRBV5-5; clone size: NA; CDR3 DNA: TGTGCCAGCAGCTGGCAACCCCCTGGCTACACCTTC; CDR3 protein: CASSWQPPGYTF
J gene: TRBJ1-2; D gene: NA; V gene: TRBV6-6; clone size: NA; CDR3 DNA: TGTGCCAGCAGTTACGCGGGGAGTAGCGGCTACACCTTC; CDR3 protein: CASSYAGSSGYTF
J gene: TRBJ1-1; D gene: NA; V gene: TRBV28; clone size: few; CDR3 DNA: TGTGCCAGCAGTACCAGGACAACTCCGAACACTGAAGCTTTCTTT; CDR3 protein: CASSTRTTPNTEAFF
J gene: TRBJ2-3; D gene: TRBD2; V gene: TRBV5-1; clone size: NA; CDR3 DNA: TGCGCCAGCAGCTTGCGAGCGGGAAGTGGGGGCACAGATACGCAGTATTTT; CDR3 protein: CASSLRAGSGGTDTQYF
J gene: TRBJ2-7; D gene: NA; V gene: TRBV28; clone size: NA; CDR3 DNA: TGTGCCAGCAGTTCGACCGGAGTAGCGGCCTCCTACGAGCAGTACTTC; CDR3 protein: CASSSTGVAASYEQYF
J gene: TRBJ2-1; D gene: TRBD1; V gene: TRBV15; clone size: NA; CDR3 DNA: TGTGCCACCTTGGTGACAGGGGGCCATGAGCAGTTCTTC; CDR3 protein: CATLVTGGHEQFF
J gene: TRBJ1-4; D gene: NA; V gene: TRBV9; clone size: NA; CDR3 DNA: TGTGCCAGCAGCGATGGGGGCCGGGGGTCAAATGAAAAACTGTTTTTT; CDR3 protein: CASSDGGRGSNEKLFF
J gene: TRBJ1-6; D gene: NA; V gene: TRBV11-1; clone size: NA; CDR3 DNA: TGTGCCAGCAGCTTAGTCGGCGTCTCACCCCTCCACTTT; CDR3 protein: CASSLVGVSPLHF
J gene: TRBJ2-4; D gene: TRBD2; V gene: TRBV30; clone size: NA; CDR3 DNA: TGTGCCTGGAGTGTAACCCGGACTAGCGGATTAGCCAAAAACATTCAGTACTTC; CDR3 protein: CAWSVTRTSGLAKNIQYF
J gene: TRBJ2-7; D gene: NA; V gene: TRBV5-1; clone size: once; CDR3 DNA: TGCGCCAGCAGCTTGGCTTCAGGGGGGCCCTACGAGCAGTACTTC; CDR3 protein: CASSLASGGPYEQYF
J gene: TRBJ1-1; D gene: TRBD1; V gene: TRBV18; clone size: NA; CDR3 DNA: TGTGCCAGCTCACCCGGGACAGTCCTAACTGAAGCTTTCTTT; CDR3 protein: CASSPGTVLTEAFF
J gene: TRBJ2-4; D gene: NA; V gene: TRBV15; clone size: NA; CDR3 DNA: TGTGCCACCAGCAGAGCCGTGCAGGTAGCCAAAAACATTCAGTACTTC; CDR3 protein: CATSRAVQVAKNIQYF
J gene: TRBJ1-5; D gene: NA; V gene: TRBV5-8; clone size: NA; CDR3 DNA: TGTGCCAGCAGCTTGGGCACGGGTATACGCAATCAGCCCCAGCATTTT; CDR3 protein: CASSLGTGIRNQPQHF
J gene: TRBJ1-6; D gene: NA; V gene: TRBV6-5; clone size: NA; CDR3 DNA: TGTGCCAGCAGTTACTCGAAGGCGAGGTATAATTCACCCCTCCACTTT; CDR3 protein: CASSYSKARYNSPLHF
J gene: TRBJ1-2; D gene: TRBD1; V gene: TRBV18; clone size: few; CDR3 DNA: TGTGCCAGCTCACCGTGGACAGGGGAAGGCTACACCTTC; CDR3 protein: CASSPWTGEGYTF
J gene: TRBJ2-7; D gene: NA; V gene: TRBV7-3; clone size: NA; CDR3 DNA: TGTGCCAGCAGCTTTCGGCATCTAGAAGACGAGCAGTACTTC; CDR3 protein: CASSFRHLEDEQYF
J gene: TRBJ1-1; D gene: NA; V gene: TRBV9; clone size: NA; CDR3 DNA: TGTGCCAGCAGCGCAGGTGCCGGGACTTTAGGAACCGAAGCTTTCTTT; CDR3 protein: CASSAGAGTLGTEAFF
J gene: TRBJ2-5; D gene: TRBD2; V gene: TRBV4-1; clone size: NA; CDR3 DNA: TGCGCCAGCAGCCAAGAGTTGAGGGGAGGGCAGCAGGAGACCCAGTACTTC; CDR3 protein: CASSQELRGGQQETQYF
J gene: TRBJ1-3; D gene: NA; V gene: TRBV19; clone size: once; CDR3 DNA: TGTGCCAGTAGTATGGACAGACCCTTCTCTGGAAACACCATATATTTT; CDR3 protein: CASSMDRPFSGNTIYF
J gene: TRBJ1-5; D gene: NA; V gene: TRBV28; clone size: NA; CDR3 DNA: TGTGCCAGCACCCGGAGGGTCAATCAGCCCCAGCATTTT; CDR3 protein: CASTRRVNQPQHF
J gene: TRBJ2-7; D gene: TRBD1; V gene: TRBV5-4; clone size: NA; CDR3 DNA: TGTGCCAGCAGCTTCAGACAGGGTTTCAACGAGCAGTACTTC; CDR3 protein: CASSFRQGFNEQYF
J gene: TRBJ2-1; D gene: TRBD1; V gene: TRBV5-1; clone size: NA; CDR3 DNA: TGCGCCAGCAGCGGAGGGGGACAGGCAAAGTGGAATGAGCAGTTCTTC; CDR3 protein: CASSGGGQAKWNEQFF
J gene: TRBJ1-6; D gene: NA; V gene: TRBV18; clone size: NA; CDR3 DNA: TGTGCCAGCTCACTTCAGGGTAATAATTCACCCCTCCACTTT; CDR3 protein: CASSLQGNNSPLHF
J gene: TRBJ1-2; D gene: NA; V gene: TRBV7-2; clone size: NA; CDR3 DNA: TGTGCCAGCAGCTTAGAAAGTTTATATGGCTACACCTTC; CDR3 protein: CASSLESLYGYTF
J gene: TRBJ1-5; D gene: NA; V gene: TRBV10-1; clone size: NA; CDR3 DNA: TGCGCCAGCACCTTCCTCAAGGGGATTCAGCCCCAGCATTTT; CDR3 protein: CASTFLKGIQPQHF
J gene: TRBJ1-5; D gene: NA; V gene: TRBV27; clone size: NA; CDR3 DNA: TGTGCCAGCTCCCGGGAGGGGAGGAATCAGCCCCAGCATTTT; CDR3 protein: CASSREGRNQPQHF
J gene: TRBJ2-5; D gene: NA; V gene: TRBV19; clone size: NA; CDR3 DNA: TGTGCCAGTAGTATAGATAGGGAGACCCAGTACTTC; CDR3 protein: CASSIDRETQYF